This T cell receptor (beta chain) was recovered during a study of response to subunit inactivated influenza vaccine. Study findings and constraints: Only a handful of new T cells, the authors suggested, are recruited with each seasonal influenza vaccination.

TCRdb passed the RT-PCR reads through MiXCR, listing each CDR3 protein once. The sample carries some 300,000 distinct CDR3 sequences, roughly 22% recorded once. Notes on this clonotype: Its antigen remains unknown.

CDR1 is SGHDT, CDR2 YYEEEE, per germline. The CDR3 contains 14 residues. The ends lost 5 bases at V and 8 bases at J; junction bases unmatched: 8. The sequenced sample was PBMCs from blood, obtained about 20 months after vaccination. This clonotype originated in a man aged 50 to 75 who received an inactivated influenza vaccine. This sequence joins TRBV5-6 and TRBJ1-1, with 11 bases that match TRBD1. The CDR3 DNA follows: TGTGCCAGCAGTCCCGTTGGGACAGGGGGAGAAGCTTTCTTT. Translating gives CASSPVGTGGEAFF.